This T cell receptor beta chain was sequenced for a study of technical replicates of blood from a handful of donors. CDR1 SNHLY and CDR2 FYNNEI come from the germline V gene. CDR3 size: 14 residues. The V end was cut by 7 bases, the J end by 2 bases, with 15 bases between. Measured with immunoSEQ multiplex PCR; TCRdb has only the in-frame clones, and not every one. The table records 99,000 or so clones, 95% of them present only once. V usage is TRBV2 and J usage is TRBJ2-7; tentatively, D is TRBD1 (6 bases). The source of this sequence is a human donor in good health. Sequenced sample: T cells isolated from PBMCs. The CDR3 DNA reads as TGTGCCAGCATTAACTCGGGACATGCCTACGAGCAGTACTTC. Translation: CASINSGHAYEQYF.